A selection of T cell receptor beta chains follows, all from one sample in a study of response to subunit inactivated influenza vaccine. TCRdb fed the RT-PCR reads into MiXCR, producing one record per CDR3 protein. Among 600,000 to 700,000 distinct CDR3 sequences listed, 14% were seen once. The sequencing here drew on PBMCs from blood, taken less than 15 days before vaccination. The source is a man aged 50-59 years who received an inactivated influenza vaccine. Both conserved end residues are part of each CDR3. A D gene is named only where the DNA matches it firmly. Clone size, where shown, is once, few, many, or a class for clones that have expanded.

clone_size,d_call,v_call,j_call,cdr3_nt,cdr3_aa
few,NA,TRBV6-1,TRBJ2-6,TGTGCCAGCAGTGAACCCAGGGGAGCTGGGGCCAACGTCCTGACTTTC,CASSEPRGAGANVLTF
few,NA,TRBV7-2,TRBJ1-4,TGTGCCAGCAGCTTAAAATTTTCGAGCGAAAAACTGTTTTTT,CASSLKFSSEKLFF
NA,TRBD1,TRBV5-1,TRBJ1-6,TGCGCCAGCAGCGCCCGGGACAGCCTTAATTCACCCCTCCACTTT,CASSARDSLNSPLHF
NA,NA,TRBV4-1,TRBJ2-1,TGCGCCAGCAGCCAAGAAGGACTACAGGATGAGCAGTTCTTC,CASSQEGLQDEQFF
few,NA,TRBV20-1,TRBJ2-5,TGCAGTGCCAGAGACCCCAGGTCGGGGGAGACCCAGTACTTC,CSARDPRSGETQYF
NA,NA,TRBV29-1,TRBJ1-1,TGCAGCGTTGCGACCTGGCCCATGAACACTGAAGCTTTCTTT,CSVATWPMNTEAFF
NA,TRBD1,TRBV4-1,TRBJ2-7,TGCGCCAGCAGCCCCATCACCAGGACAGGTAAATACGAGCAGTACTTC,CASSPITRTGKYEQYF
NA,TRBD1,TRBV27,TRBJ2-7,TGTGCCAGCAGTCGGGGACAGGGTTTATACGAGCAGTACTTC,CASSRGQGLYEQYF
NA,TRBD1,TRBV5-5,TRBJ1-2,TGTGCCAGCAGCTTGGGGACAGGGGACTTCTATGGCTACACCTTC,CASSLGTGDFYGYTF
few,NA,TRBV28,TRBJ2-6,TGTGCCAGCAGTCCACACAGGGTGTCTGGGGCCAACGTCCTGACTTTC,CASSPHRVSGANVLTF
many,NA,TRBV29-1,TRBJ2-5,TGCAGCGTTGAAGATCAGTTCCGGGGGGCGAACCACTTC,CSVEDQFRGANHF
NA,TRBD2,TRBV18,TRBJ2-3,TGTGCCAGCTCACCGGGACTAGAACCAGATACGCAGTATTTT,CASSPGLEPDTQYF
few,NA,TRBV5-4,TRBJ1-1,TGTGCCAGCAGCTTGATCGGCGCAGGGAACACTGAAGCTTTCTTT,CASSLIGAGNTEAFF
NA,NA,TRBV3-1,TRBJ2-7,TGTGCCAGCAGCCAAGTTAGGGGTAACGAGCAGTACTTC,CASSQVRGNEQYF
NA,NA,TRBV5-1,TRBJ1-1,TGCGCCAGCAGCCCCGGCGCTTCTCTCTCGGTATTCTTT,CASSPGASLSVFF
NA,TRBD1,TRBV20-1,TRBJ2-7,TGCAGTGCTAGAGATTTGGGGACAGCAGCCGAGCAGTACTTC,CSARDLGTAAEQYF
few,NA,TRBV15,TRBJ1-2,TGTGCCACCAGCAGAGATCTCGGCGGTGCTGGCTATGGCTACACCTTC,CATSRDLGGAGYGYTF
NA,TRBD1,TRBV5-1,TRBJ2-3,TGCGCCAGCAGACCCACCGGGACAGGCACAGATACGCAGTATTTT,CASRPTGTGTDTQYF
many,NA,TRBV5-5,TRBJ1-5,TGTGCCAGCAGCTTGGACAGTCAGCGTAATCAGCCCCAGCATTTT,CASSLDSQRNQPQHF
NA,TRBD1,TRBV29-1,TRBJ2-7,TGCAGCGTGTCGGACAGGGGGTTCTACGAGCAGTACTTC,CSVSDRGFYEQYF
NA,TRBD2,TRBV28,TRBJ2-1,TGTGCCAGCAGTTTAAGGCAGTACCCTAGCGGGAGGTGGAATGAGCAGTTCTTC,CASSLRQYPSGRWNEQFF
NA,NA,TRBV14,TRBJ2-1,TGTGCCAGCAGCCAAGATTGGGCCCGGGACATTACCTACAATGAGCAGTTCTTC,CASSQDWARDITYNEQFF
NA,NA,TRBV28,TRBJ2-7,TGTGCCAGCAGTCCAACTGGGGGCGGACTAACCTACGAGCAGTACTTC,CASSPTGGGLTYEQYF
few,NA,TRBV12-3/TRBV12-4,TRBJ2-5,TGTGCCAGCAGTCTCGGATTAGTTGGGGAGACCCAGTACTTC,CASSLGLVGETQYF
many,NA,TRBV18,TRBJ2-3,TGTGCCAGCTCATCGGTAAGCACAGATACGCAGTATTTT,CASSSVSTDTQYF
few,NA,TRBV7-2,TRBJ2-6,TGTGCCAGCAGCGGGGGTCCTGGGGCCAACGTCCTGACTTTC,CASSGGPGANVLTF
NA,NA,TRBV18,TRBJ2-5,TGTGCCAGCTCACCCACCTCACATCCCCCAGGCGAGACCCAGTACTTC,CASSPTSHPPGETQYF
NA,TRBD1,TRBV20-1,TRBJ1-3,TGCAGTGCTAAGACAGGGACTGGAAACACCATATATTTT,CSAKTGTGNTIYF
NA,NA,TRBV5-6,TRBJ1-2,TGTGCCAGCAGCTTGGCTCCCAGCCGAGACCTTAACTATGGCTACACCTTC,CASSLAPSRDLNYGYTF
few,TRBD2,TRBV18,TRBJ2-3,TGTGCCAGCTCACCTTTAGCGGGAGTTATCTCAGATACGCAGTATTTT,CASSPLAGVISDTQYF
few,NA,TRBV5-6,TRBJ2-2,TGTGCCAGCAGCTTGGGTGTTCGCAGGGAAACCGGGGAGCTGTTTTTT,CASSLGVRRETGELFF
NA,NA,TRBV20-1,TRBJ2-1,TGCAGTGCTAGAGTGGCCGGTTACTACAATGAGCAGTTCTTC,CSARVAGYYNEQFF
few,NA,TRBV15,TRBJ2-5,TGTGCCACCAGCAGAGATAGAAGAGTAGAAGAGACCCAGTACTTC,CATSRDRRVEETQYF
NA,NA,TRBV6-1,TRBJ1-4,TGTGCCAGCAGTAATCTACGGAACAGGGCAAATGAAAAACTGTTTTTT,CASSNLRNRANEKLFF
NA,TRBD2,TRBV4-2,TRBJ2-2,TGTGCCAGCAGCCAAGATAGGGCCACTAGCGGGAGGCCCACCGGGGAGCTGTTTTTT,CASSQDRATSGRPTGELFF
NA,NA,TRBV24-1,TRBJ1-2,TGTGCCACCAGTGATTTGCTTGGGGCTGGCTACACCTTC,CATSDLLGAGYTF
NA,TRBD1,TRBV20-1,TRBJ1-5,TGCAGTGCTAGACGACAGGGGGGTCAGCCCCAGCATTTT,CSARRQGGQPQHF
NA,TRBD1,TRBV7-2,TRBJ1-1,TGTGCCAGCAGCCGTTACGGGACAGAGAACACTGAAGCTTTCTTT,CASSRYGTENTEAFF
many,NA,TRBV12-3/TRBV12-4,TRBJ1-3,TGTGCCAGCAGTTTAGCGTCCCCATGGGGAAACACCATATATTTT,CASSLASPWGNTIYF
many,TRBD1,TRBV5-1,TRBJ2-3,TGCGCCAGCAGCTACGGGACAGGGAGCACAGATACGCAGTATTTT,CASSYGTGSTDTQYF
NA,NA,TRBV6-1,TRBJ2-7,TGTGCCAGCCAGGGATATTCGTCCTACGAGCAGTACTTC,CASQGYSSYEQYF
few,TRBD2,TRBV20-1,TRBJ2-7,TGCAGTGCGGGGACTAGCAGCCTTTGGGGGCAGTACTTC,CSAGTSSLWGQYF
NA,NA,TRBV10-3,TRBJ2-2,TGTGCCAGCCGGGCGGACAGCGAGACCGGGGAGCTGTTTTTT,CASRADSETGELFF
few,NA,TRBV6-2/TRBV6-3,TRBJ2-6,TGTGCCAGCAGTTACGGATTCTCTGGGGCCAACGTCCTGACTTTC,CASSYGFSGANVLTF
NA,TRBD2,TRBV4-1,TRBJ2-6,TGCGCCAGCAGCCAAGGACTAGCGGGGTCCTCTGGGGCCAACGTCCTGACTTTC,CASSQGLAGSSGANVLTF
NA,NA,TRBV5-1,TRBJ2-2,TGCGCCAGCATCTTGGCGGCGCTTAGGCGGGACACCGGGGAGCTGTTTTTT,CASILAALRRDTGELFF
few,TRBD1,TRBV4-1,TRBJ1-2,TGCGCCAGCAGCCAAGCCGGGACAGGAAGAAACTATGGCTACACCTTC,CASSQAGTGRNYGYTF